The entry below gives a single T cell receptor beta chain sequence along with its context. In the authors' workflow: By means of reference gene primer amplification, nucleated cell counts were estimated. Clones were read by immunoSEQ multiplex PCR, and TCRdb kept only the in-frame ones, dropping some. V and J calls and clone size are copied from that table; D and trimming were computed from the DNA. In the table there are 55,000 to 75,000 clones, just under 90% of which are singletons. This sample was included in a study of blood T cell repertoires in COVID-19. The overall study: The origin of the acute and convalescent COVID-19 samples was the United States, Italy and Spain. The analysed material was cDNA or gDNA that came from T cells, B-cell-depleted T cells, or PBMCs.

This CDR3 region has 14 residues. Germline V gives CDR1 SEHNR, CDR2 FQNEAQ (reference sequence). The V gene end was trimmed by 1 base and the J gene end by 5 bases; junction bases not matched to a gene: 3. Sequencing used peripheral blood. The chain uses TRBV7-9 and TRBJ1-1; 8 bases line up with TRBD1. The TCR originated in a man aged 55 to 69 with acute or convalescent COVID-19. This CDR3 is CASSLETGETEAFF. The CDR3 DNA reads TGTGCCAGCAGCTTAGAGACAGGGGAGACTGAAGCTTTCTTT.